Included here is one TCR beta chain sequence, with context. This receptor's antigen is unknown. Qualities for individual bases were not recorded, and no much larger clone is one base off. This sample was taken from a study of T-cell memory formation after mild COVID-19 (dated by TCRdb to the early 2020s). Looking at the study overall: TCR sequence clusters from the two donors were found to be largely donor specific. T-cell clones expanding and contracting after mild COVID-19 in a couple of donors were tracked by longitudinal TCRalpha and TCRbeta repertoire sequencing. The cohort was made up of two young adult volunteers, one female and one male, who were previously healthy. General conclusions and limits of the study: Clones contracting from day 15 to 85 had balanced CD4/CD8 phenotypes, while a second wave expanding from day 15 to 37 was biased towards CD4+. The study covered only two mild cases, and larger cohorts including severe cases with pre-infection samples were considered necessary. Contracting CD4+ clones appeared mostly in the CM and EM memory subsets, whereas CD8+ clones were enriched in EMRA. Some responding clones were detected in pre-infection memory, which suggested that pre-existing cross-reactive memory T cells had joined the SARS-CoV-2 response. SARS-CoV-2 specificity was not confirmed for the second-wave clones peaking on day 37.

PBMCs were isolated by Ficoll-Paque density gradient centrifugation. Sequencer: Illumina NovaSeq 6000. Using 5'RACE with constant-segment primers, TCRalpha and TCRbeta cDNA libraries were constructed, with sample barcodes and unique molecular identifiers added in the process. Trizol reagent was used to extract RNA from every sample. Libraries were amplified in two PCR steps, with a second sample barcode and Illumina TruSeq adapters added in the second step. Libraries were sequenced on an Illumina NovaSeq with 2 x 150 bp paired-end reads. In the original analysis: The reads were demultiplexed and collapsed into UMI-guided consensus sequences using migec v1.2.7. Using mixcr v2.1.11, UMI consensuses were aligned to TRA and TRB V and J templates and then assembled into clonotypes. Clonotypes were classified as expanded or contracted when called significant by both edgeR and NoisET, with noise models trained on biological replicates. edgeR calls used a false discovery rate-adjusted p below 0.01 and a log2 fold-change threshold of 1. As an exploratory analysis of dynamics, max-normalized trajectories of the 1000 most abundant clonotypes were examined by PCA with hierarchical clustering. Separately sequenced CD4+ and CD8+ repertoires were used to assign the CD4 or CD8 phenotype of responding clones. The public reads were reanalyzed by TCRdb: fastp trimming at Q25, MiXCR alignment, in-frame beta chains only. Duplicate CDR3 protein sequences are folded into a single record with the most common DNA and genes. What appears here as the V and J calls and clone size reflects TCRdb's work, not the paper's. This sample gives about 290,000 distinct CDR3 sequences in total; roughly 18% of them show up just once. 23% of the sample is in the top ten clones.

Sequences SGHTA (CDR1) and FQGNSA (CDR2) are obtained from the germline V gene. Including cysteine and phenylalanine, the CDR3 has 17 amino acids. Only the CDR3 region is kept as DNA, spanning 51 bases read in frame from base 1. Relative to germline, V is missing 4 bases and J is missing 4 bases, with 10 bases of the junction outside any gene match. Sequencing was performed on PBMCs or a T cell subset sorted from them (not recorded which). The receptor was isolated from a man younger than 35 who had mild COVID-19 (a few samples of this study predate the infection). The sample titles of this study are shuffled in the database, so cell type and time point are left out; the donor was told from shared clones. The rearranged chain carries TRBV7-2 and TRBJ1-6; 7 of the junction bases match TRBD1. The nucleotide sequence is given as TGTGCCAGCAGCTCTATTCCGGACAGGCGGTATAATTCACCCCTCCACTTT. This is translated as CASSSIPDRRYNSPLHF.